This passage covers 9 T cell receptor beta chains from one sample sequenced in a study of response to subunit inactivated influenza vaccine (dated by TCRdb to the late 2010s). Libraries were built with RT-PCR. Sequenced on an Illumina HiSeq 2500. TCRdb ran its own pipeline on the public reads, namely fastp trimming at Q25 and MiXCR clone calling, and kept in-frame beta chains. Under each unique CDR3 protein, matching rows form one entry showing the most common genes and DNA. The sample contains hundreds of thousands of distinct CDR3 sequences, 12% to 15% of them found a single time. The leading ten clones occupy 7.6% of the sample. This sample comprised PBMCs from blood, obtained around 15 days before vaccination. The source of these receptors is a man aged 50 to 59 who received an inactivated influenza vaccine. Donor details come from another sample of the same person, matched by shared clones.

The sample holds a few counts of this clonotype. This chain connects TRBV7-9 to TRBJ2-1; TRBD1 matches at 8 bases. This CDR3 is built from 15 residues. In germline, CDR1 is SEHNR, CDR2 FQNEAQ (reference sequence). The V and J ends lost 5 bases and 9 bases, in that order; junction bases with no gene match: 12. CDR3 amino acids: CASSRATGGRREQFF. The DNA of the CDR3 is TGTGCCAGCAGCCGCGCAACAGGGGGGAGGCGTGAGCAGTTCTTC.

The V gene is TRBV11-2, the J gene TRBJ1-6; 9 bases agree with TRBD1. Trimming at V came to 5 bases and at J to 7 bases, leaving 15 bases not matched to a gene. This CDR3 is 18 amino acids long. Germline V gives CDR1 SGHAT, CDR2 FQNNGV. The CDR3 loop is CASSTGTGQLIGNSPLHF. In DNA form, the CDR3 reads TGTGCCAGCAGCACAGGGACAGGGCAACTGATCGGAAATTCACCCCTCCACTTT.

V usage is TRBV4-3 and J usage is TRBJ2-1; D tentatively fits TRBD1 or TRBD2 (5 bases each). Germline values: CDR1 LGHNA, CDR2 YSLEER. Trimming shortened V by 0 bases and J by 8 bases, and 14 bases separated the two germline ends. This CDR3 has 15 amino acids. The CDR3 DNA follows: TGCGCCAGCAGCCAAGAGGGGGATTCATTCGATGAGCAGTTCTTC. It is translated as CASSQEGDSFDEQFF.

This clonotype was observed a few times. The chain has TRBV12-5 and TRBJ1-1; a weak D match, TRBD1 (5 bases). The CDR3 contains 16 residues. The V gene lost 0 bases and the J gene lost 5 bases, with 16 bases spanning the gap. Looked up from germline, CDR1 is LGHNT and CDR2 is FRNRAP. The CDR3 nucleotides read TGTGCTAGTGGTTTGGTAACCGGGCCGTGGGGGACTGAAGCTTTCTTT. It yields the protein CASGLVTGPWGTEAFF.

There are a few counts of this clonotype. The chain uses TRBV30 and TRBJ1-1; D is unresolved. The CDR3 extends over 13 amino acids. V lost 3 bases to trimming and J lost 4 bases, with 12 bases between them. Germline CDR1 and CDR2: GTSNPN and SVGIG (reference sequence). CDR3 nucleotide sequence: TGTGCCTGGAGGGGCCCCTCAAGCACTGAAGCTTTCTTT. This encodes CAWRGPSSTEAFF.

The V and J genes are TRBV10-3 and TRBJ2-7; D unresolved. The germline CDR1 and CDR2 sequences are ENHRY and SYGVKD. V was shortened by 4 bases and J by 7 bases, with 8 bases between the two germline ends. This CDR3 has 11 residues. The CDR3 sequence is CAISARAEQYF. For the CDR3, the DNA is TGTGCCATCAGTGCCCGGGCTGAGCAGTACTTC.

The V call is TRBV24-1, the J call TRBJ2-5; TRBD1 might be the D (6 bases). The CDR3 spans 16 residues. Trimming cost V 7 bases and J 5 bases, with 22 bases left between them. CDR1 KGHDR and CDR2 SFDVKD come from the germline V gene. CDR3 in DNA: TGTGCCACCAGAAGATGGATCCGGGACCAGGGGGAGACCCAGTACTTC. Its translation is CATRRWIRDQGETQYF.

This clonotype was counted a few times. The rearrangement links TRBV3-1 to TRBJ1-2; D might be TRBD1 (6 bases). The CDR3 is made up of 14 amino acids. V lost 2 bases to trimming and J lost 5 bases, with 12 bases between them. The germline V gene has CDR1 LGHDT and CDR2 YNNKEL (reference sequence). CDR3 region: CASSQSHRDYGYTF. The CDR3 region has the DNA TGTGCCAGCAGCCAATCCCACAGGGATTATGGCTACACCTTC.

V is TRBV27 and J is TRBJ2-5, with TRBD1 as a possible D gene (6 bases). This CDR3 contains 16 residues. Trimming stripped 6 bases from V and 5 bases from J, with 22 bases between. Germline V CDR1 and CDR2: MNHEY, SMNVEV (reference sequence). CDR3 DNA: TGTGCCAGCAGAAGCCAGACCACAGGGTCCATCGAGACCCAGTACTTC. Its protein product is CASRSQTTGSIETQYF.